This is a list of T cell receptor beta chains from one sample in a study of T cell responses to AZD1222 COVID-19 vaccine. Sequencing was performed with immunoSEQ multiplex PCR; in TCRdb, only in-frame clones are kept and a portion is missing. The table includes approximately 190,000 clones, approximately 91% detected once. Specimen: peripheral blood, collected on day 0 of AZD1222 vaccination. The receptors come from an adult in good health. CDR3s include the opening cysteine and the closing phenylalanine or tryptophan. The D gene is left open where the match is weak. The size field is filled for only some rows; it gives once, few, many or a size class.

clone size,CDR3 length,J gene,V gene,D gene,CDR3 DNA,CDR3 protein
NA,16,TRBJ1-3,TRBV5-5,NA,TGTGCCAGCAGCCTGGGCCTCCTGAGAACTGGAAACACCATATATTTT,CASSLGLLRTGNTIYF
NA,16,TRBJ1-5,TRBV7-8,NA,TGTGCCAGCAGCTTATACCAGGCAGGGGCGGATCAGCCCCAGCATTTT,CASSLYQAGADQPQHF
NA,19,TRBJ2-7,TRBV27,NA,TGTGCCAGCAGTACCGGTCCGGAACGCGCCGAGGGTGTCTCCTACGAGCAGTACTTC,CASSTGPERAEGVSYEQYF
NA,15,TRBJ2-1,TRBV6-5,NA,TGTGCCAGCAGTTACGCCGGGAAACCCGACAATGAGCAGTTCTTC,CASSYAGKPDNEQFF
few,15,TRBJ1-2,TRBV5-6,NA,TGTGCCAGCAGCTTGGAGAGAGGGCAAAGCTATGGCTACACCTTC,CASSLERGQSYGYTF
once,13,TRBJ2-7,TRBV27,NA,TGTGCCAGCAGTTTGCGGCGCAATGACGAGCAGTACTTC,CASSLRRNDEQYF
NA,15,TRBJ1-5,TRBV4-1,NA,TGCGCCAGCAGCCCCCACAGGGTGCCCAATCAGCCCCAGCATTTT,CASSPHRVPNQPQHF
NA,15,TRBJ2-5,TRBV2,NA,TGTGCCAGCAGCCCCCTGGGGACTTCCCCGGCGGCCCAGTACTTC,CASSPLGTSPAAQYF
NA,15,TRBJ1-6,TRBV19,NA,TGTGCCAGTAGTATCGTCGCGGCAGGGAATTCACCCCTCCACTTT,CASSIVAAGNSPLHF
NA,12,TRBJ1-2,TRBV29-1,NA,TGCAGCGTTGACTCCAGGAAAGGTGGCTACACCTTC,CSVDSRKGGYTF
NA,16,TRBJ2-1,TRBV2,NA,TGTGCCAGCAGTGAAGGGGAGGTTAGCTCCTACAATGAGCAGTTCTTC,CASSEGEVSSYNEQFF
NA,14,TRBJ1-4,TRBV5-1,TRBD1,TGCGCCAGCAGCTTGGGGGGACAGGGGGAAAAACTGTTTTTT,CASSLGGQGEKLFF
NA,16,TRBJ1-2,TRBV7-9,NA,TGTGCCAGCAGCTTAGAAAGGACAGCGCAAAACTATGGCTACACCTTC,CASSLERTAQNYGYTF
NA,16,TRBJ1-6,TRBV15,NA,TGTGCCACCAGCAGAGATCGGCCAGGACTGAATTCACCCCTCCACTTT,CATSRDRPGLNSPLHF
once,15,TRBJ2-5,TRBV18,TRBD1,TGTGCCAGCTCACCGGAACAGGGGGTCCAAGAGACCCAGTACTTC,CASSPEQGVQETQYF
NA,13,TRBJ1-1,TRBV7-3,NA,TGTGCCAGCAGCTTTTCAACAAACACTGAAGCTTTCTTT,CASSFSTNTEAFF
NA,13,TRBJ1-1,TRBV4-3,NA,TGCGCCAGCAGCCAAGCGACAGAAACTGAAGCTTTCTTT,CASSQATETEAFF
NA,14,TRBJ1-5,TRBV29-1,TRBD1,TGCAGCGTTCTGACAGGGGAGGTAAATCAGCCCCAGCATTTT,CSVLTGEVNQPQHF
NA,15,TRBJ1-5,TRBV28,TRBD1,TGTGCCAGCAGGTTGACAGGGAGGGTGAATCAGCCCCAGCATTTT,CASRLTGRVNQPQHF
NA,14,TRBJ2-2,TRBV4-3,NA,TGCGCCAGCAGCCAAGTTAGTCTTATCGGGGAGCTGTTTTTT,CASSQVSLIGELFF
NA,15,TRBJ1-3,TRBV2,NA,TGTGCCAGCAGTCTTGCAGACTCCTCTGGAAACACCATATATTTT,CASSLADSSGNTIYF